What follows are 10 T cell receptor beta chains derived from one specimen sequenced in a study of spatial heterogeneity in lung cancer. TCRdb reprocessed the 5' RACE reads with MiXCR, giving one entry per CDR3 protein. Here the sample spans around 1,200 distinct CDR3 sequences, less than 15% being singletons. Documented time point: sample taken at primary tumor resection. In each case, whole RNA from tumor, nontumor lung or frozen PBMC was sequenced unsorted. This sample comprised normal lung tissue next to the tumor, obtained at surgery. The receptors stem from a male donor with early-stage non-small cell lung cancer.

This clonotype is classed as large. This sequence joins TRBV5-4 and TRBJ2-5; D is perhaps TRBD1 (6 bases). Looked up from germline, CDR1 is SGHNT and CDR2 is YYREEE (reference sequence). V gave up 3 bases and J gave up 4 bases, with 16 bases separating them. The CDR3 has 15 amino acids. The DNA for the CDR3 is TGTGCCAGCAGCTCGACACAGGGTAGAAGAGAGACCCAGTACTTC. Translation gives CASSSTQGRRETQYF.

Many counts were recorded for this clonotype. The chain recombines TRBV12-3 or TRBV12-4 with TRBJ2-7; 7 bases line up with TRBD2. The ends lost 6 bases at V and 3 bases at J; junction bases unmatched: 5. This CDR3 has 13 amino acids. The CDR3 DNA reads as TGTGCCAGCAGGACGGGGGGAATCTACGAGCAGTACTTC. Amino acid sequence: CASRTGGIYEQYF.

V usage is TRBV6-5 and J usage is TRBJ2-5; 10 bases map to TRBD2. The length of the CDR3 is 15 residues. Germline V lookup: CDR1 MNHEY, CDR2 SVGAGI. The V and J ends lost 6 bases and 5 bases, in that order; junction bases with no gene match: 9. Here the CDR3 reads CASRVSGGALETQYF. The CDR3 nucleotides read TGTGCCAGCAGGGTCAGCGGGGGGGCTCTGGAGACCCAGTACTTC.

This clonotype is large (0.1 to 1%) by share. V gene TRBV5-6 combines with J gene TRBJ1-5; 8 positions match TRBD1. CDR1 is SGHDT, CDR2 YYEEEE, per germline. The CDR3 length is 14 residues. The V gene end was trimmed by 2 bases and the J gene end by 7 bases; junction bases not matched to a gene: 5. CDR3 bases: TGTGCCAGCAGCTTTGGACAGGGCGGGCAGCCCCAGCATTTT. Protein: CASSFGQGGQPQHF.

Judged by abundance, this clonotype is medium-sized. This sequence joins TRBV2 and TRBJ1-5; 8 bases are a match to TRBD1. CDR1 is SNHLY and CDR2 is FYNNEI in the germline V gene. The V gene end was trimmed by 6 bases and the J gene end by 0 bases; junction bases not matched to a gene: 7. CDR3 length: 16 residues. The CDR3 DNA follows: TGTGCCAGCAGACAAGAGACAGGGGATAGCAATCAGCCCCAGCATTTT. Translation: CASRQETGDSNQPQHF. The variable domain in full, completed from reference TRBV2 and TRBJ1-5, reads EPEVTQTPSHQVTQMGQEVILRCVPISNHLYFYWYRQILGQKVEFLVSFYNNEISEKSEIFDDQFSVERPDGSNFTLKIRSTKLEDSAMYFCASRQETGDSNQPQHFGDGTRLSIL.

This clonotype is medium-sized within its sample. The chain uses TRBV29-1 and TRBJ1-2; D is ambiguous. Looked up from germline, CDR1 is SQVTM and CDR2 is ANQGSEA. Trimming removed 3 bases from V and 7 bases from J, with 12 bases in between. CDR3 size: 12 residues. DNA of the CDR3: TGCAGCGTTGAGGCCCCAGGAGGTGGCTACACCTTC. Residues: CSVEAPGGGYTF.

Many counts were recorded for this clonotype. The chain employs TRBV5-1 and TRBJ2-2; D is tentatively TRBD1 or TRBD2 (6 bases each). The CDR3 length is 15 residues. Germline CDR1 is SGHRS and CDR2 is YFSETQ. V lost 0 bases and J 4 bases, leaving 10 bases between the germline ends. The CDR3 sequence: CASSLAQGGTGELFF. The CDR3 nucleotides read TGCGCCAGCAGCTTGGCACAGGGAGGCACCGGGGAGCTGTTTTTT. Full variable domain (rest looked up from reference TRBV5-1 and TRBJ2-2): KAGVTQTPRYLIKTRGQQVTLSCSPISGHRSVSWYQQTPGQGLQFLFEYFSETQRNKGNFPGRFSGRQFSNSRSEMNVSTLELGDSALYLCASSLAQGGTGELFFGEGSRLTVL.

This clonotype occurred a few times. The rearrangement links TRBV5-4 to TRBJ2-2; tentatively, D is TRBD2 (6 bases). Germline V gene sequence: CDR1 SGHNT, CDR2 YYREEE (reference sequence). The V end was cut by 0 bases, the J end by 6 bases, with 12 bases between. This CDR3 has 15 residues. The CDR3 DNA follows: TGTGCCAGCAGCTTGGATAGGAGGGAAGCCGGGGAGCTGTTTTTT. This gives the protein CASSLDRREAGELFF.

This clonotype was counted many times. V and J are TRBV7-2 and TRBJ2-4; possible D gene TRBD2, 6 bases. CDR1 is SGHTA, CDR2 FQGNSA, per germline. The CDR3 has 14 amino acids. Trimming shortened V by 3 bases and J by 2 bases, and 8 bases separated the two germline ends. This CDR3 is CASSFGGSKNIQYF. CDR3 nucleotides: TGTGCCAGCAGCTTTGGAGGGTCCAAAAACATTCAGTACTTC. Filled out from reference TRBV7-2 and TRBJ2-4, the complete variable domain reads GAGVSQSPSNKVTEKGKDVELRCDPISGHTALYWYRQSLGQGLEFLIYFQGNSAPDKSGLPSDRFSAERTGGSVSTLTIQRTQQEDSAVYLCASSFGGSKNIQYFGAGTRLSVL.

In its sample, this clonotype ranks as large. The chain is built from TRBV7-2 and TRBJ1-1, with D perhaps matching TRBD1 (6 bases). The CDR3 covers 12 residues. The V and J ends lost 8 bases and 1 base respectively, with 8 bases between them. Germline loops: CDR1 SGHTA, CDR2 FQGNSA. In DNA, the CDR3 is TGTGCCAGCGGGACAACGAACACTGAAGCTTTCTTT. Amino acids: CASGTTNTEAFF.